The 30 T cell receptor beta chains in this list originate from one sample, sequenced in a study of cytomegalovirus exposure and HLA in healthy donors. The PCR employed 60 Vbeta primers together with 13 Jbeta primers. Using immunoSEQ multiplex PCR, the repertoire was profiled, and TCRdb retains in-frame clones only, with some absent. The profile shows fewer than 250,000 clones, around 83% of them singletons. Sequenced sample: PBMCs. These receptors came from a girl under 18 in good health and CMV-seronegative.

This chain uses TRBV15 with TRBJ2-3; the D gene is possibly TRBD2 (5 bases). The CDR3 totals 13 residues. Trimming removed 3 bases from V and 2 bases from J, with 6 bases in between. CDR1 is LNHNV and CDR2 is YYDKDF in the germline V gene (reference sequence). As DNA, the CDR3 is TGTGCCACCAGCAGGGACTTCACAGATACGCAGTATTTT. The encoded protein is CATSRDFTDTQYF.

This chain joins TRBV5-1 and TRBJ2-6; 7 nucleotides match TRBD1. The CDR3 loop spans 16 amino acids. Germline V gives CDR1 SGHRS, CDR2 YFSETQ. V lost 4 bases, J lost 0 bases, and 4 bases stayed unmatched. The CDR3 DNA follows: TGCGCCAGCAGCCCGGGACAGAACTCTGGGGCCAACGTCCTGACTTTC. This encodes CASSPGQNSGANVLTF.

The rearrangement joins TRBV28 to TRBJ1-6; tentative D call: TRBD1 (5 bases). The CDR3 is made up of 14 amino acids. The germline CDR1 and CDR2 sequences are MDHEN and SYDVKM. Between the trimmed V and J ends, which lost 1 base and 6 bases, there was a span of 7 bases. In nucleotides, the CDR3 is TGTGCCAGCAGTTTATCTGGGGCTAATTCACCCCTCCACTTT. Protein product: CASSLSGANSPLHF.

The chain links TRBV27 to TRBJ2-3; 10 bases align to TRBD2. V gave up 6 bases and J gave up 5 bases; unmatched junction bases: 14. The CDR3 consists of 17 residues. CDR1 is MNHEY, CDR2 SMNVEV, per germline (reference sequence). CDR3 amino acids: CASSYHRKTSGLDTQYF. The CDR3 DNA is TGTGCCAGCAGCTACCACCGAAAGACTAGCGGGTTAGATACGCAGTATTTT.

The genes are TRBV6-5 and TRBJ1-1; TRBD1 agrees at 9 bases. CDR3 size: 15 residues. The V segment lost 4 bases and the J segment 8 bases; nucleotides outside the gene matches: 11. CDR1 MNHEY and CDR2 SVGAGI come from the germline V gene. The CDR3 reads CASSWGGTGKNEAFF. The CDR3 nucleotides read TGTGCCAGCAGTTGGGGAGGGACAGGGAAAAACGAAGCTTTCTTT.

The V gene is TRBV7-9, the J gene TRBJ2-7; the match to TRBD1 covers 10 bases. The CDR3 runs 14 residues. The V and J ends lost 5 bases and 5 bases, in that order; junction bases with no gene match: 6. Germline V CDR1 and CDR2: SEHNR, FQNEAQ (reference sequence). CDR3 sequence (DNA): TGTGCCAGCAGCAGCCGGGACAGGGGAAACGAGCAGTACTTC. It yields the protein CASSSRDRGNEQYF.

This clone was seen a handful of times. The chain joins TRBV6-6 to TRBJ1-5; the D gene is possibly TRBD1 (6 bases). This CDR3 has 16 residues. V was trimmed by 6 bases and J by 5 bases, leaving 20 bases between them. Germline CDR1 is MNHNY and CDR2 is SVGAGI (reference sequence). The CDR3 coding sequence is TGTGCCAGCAGACAACCGATCACAGGGTCCGATCAGCCCCAGCATTTT. It codes for CASRQPITGSDQPQHF.

This clone has a handful of counts. The chain is built from TRBV5-6 and TRBJ1-2; a possible D gene is TRBD1 (6 bases). V lost 1 base to trimming and J lost 2 bases, with 12 bases between them. The CDR3 extends over 15 amino acids. CDR1 SGHDT and CDR2 YYEEEE come from the germline V gene. The CDR3 is CASSLTDRLNYGYTF. CDR3 bases: TGTGCCAGCAGCTTGACCGACAGGTTGAACTATGGCTACACCTTC.

This chain connects TRBV12-2 to TRBJ2-1; TRBD2 is the table's D call, not checked against the DNA. TRBV12-2 corresponds to a pseudogene. The CDR3 loop spans 21 amino acids. The CDR3 sequence: CASRLAQVSTSGAGRNNEQFF. Written as DNA, the CDR3 is TGTGCAAGTCGCTTAGCACAAGTGTCAACTAGCGGGGCGGGGAGAAACAATGAGCAGTTCTTC.

The table lists this clone with a few counts. The gene calls are TRBV19 and TRBJ1-1, with TRBD1 as a possible D gene (5 bases). With 1 base removed from V and 7 bases from J, the gap between germline ends came to 13 bases. Per the germline V gene, CDR1 is LNHDA and CDR2 is SQIVND (reference sequence). This CDR3 spans 14 amino acids. The CDR3 DNA reads as TGTGCCAGTAGTATAGCCCCGGGGGGGGTTGAAGCTTTCTTT. Translation gives CASSIAPGGVEAFF.

The V and J genes are TRBV30 and TRBJ1-2; D is possibly TRBD1 (6 bases). The CDR3 loop spans 13 amino acids. Trimming took off 2 bases at V and 5 bases at J, with 12 bases between the two ends. Germline-derived CDR1 and CDR2 are GTSNPN and SVGIG (reference sequence). The CDR3 bases are TGTGCCTGGAGTCCCCAGGGGTTTTATGGCTACACCTTC. Encoded protein: CAWSPQGFYGYTF.

This chain links TRBV29-1 with TRBJ2-2; maybe TRBD1 (6 bases). Germline CDR1 is SQVTM and CDR2 is ANQGSEA. The V and J ends lost 1 base and 1 base respectively, with 19 bases between them. The CDR3 spans 18 residues. In DNA, the CDR3 is TGCAGCGTTGAAGGTCGGCGAGCCGGGACATTGAACACCGGGGAGCTGTTTTTT. Protein sequence: CSVEGRRAGTLNTGELFF.

In DNA form, the CDR3 reads TGTGCCAGCACGTTAACAGAGAATCAGCCCCAGCATTTT. As protein: CASTLTENQPQHF. The chain carries TRBV6-1 and TRBJ1-5; D gene ambiguous. The germline gives CDR1 MNHNS, CDR2 SASEGT. V was trimmed by 7 bases and J by 4 bases, leaving 11 bases between them. The CDR3 has 13 amino acids.

The chain joins TRBV10-3 to TRBJ1-2; D might be TRBD1 (6 bases). The CDR3 runs 13 residues. With 8 bases removed from V and 5 bases from J, the gap between germline ends came to 15 bases. Germline V gene lookup returns CDR1 ENHRY and CDR2 SYGVKD. For the CDR3, the DNA is TGTGCCATCGGGCTCGACAGGCCTTATGGCTACACCTTC. This codes for CAIGLDRPYGYTF.

In its sample, this clone was seen a few times. The V and J genes are TRBV6-1 and TRBJ1-1; D unresolved. Deletions cut 4 bases from V and 1 base from J, with 7 bases between. Germline assignment: CDR1 MNHNS and CDR2 SASEGT. This CDR3 contains 13 residues. The CDR3 loop reads CASSVEENTEAFF. The CDR3 DNA is TGTGCCAGCAGTGTTGAGGAGAACACTGAAGCTTTCTTT.

The rearrangement links TRBV2 to TRBJ1-2, with D possibly TRBD1 on 5 matching bases. The CDR3 consists of 14 residues. The germline V and J ends were trimmed by 5 bases and 7 bases, with 17 bases remaining between them. Germline loops: CDR1 SNHLY, CDR2 FYNNEI. The CDR3 DNA follows: TGTGCCAGCAGTTCGGGACTCCCTACGAGTGGCTACACCTTC. Encoded protein: CASSSGLPTSGYTF.

The rearrangement joins TRBV5-4 to TRBJ2-7; 9 nucleotides match TRBD1. The V gene's germline CDR1 is SGHNT and CDR2 YYREEE (reference sequence). V trimming: 3 bases; J trimming: 5 bases; junction bases outside the gene matches: 9. There are 15 residues in the CDR3. CDR3 loop: CASSSESRDRDEQYF. Written as DNA, the CDR3 is TGTGCCAGCAGCTCAGAATCCCGGGACAGGGACGAGCAGTACTTC.

V is TRBV7-6 and J is TRBJ1-6; 7 positions agree with TRBD1. With 4 bases clipped from V and 7 bases from J, the junction kept 7 bases outside the gene matches. This CDR3 spans 15 amino acids. The germline V gene encodes CDR1 SGHVS and CDR2 FNYEAQ. The CDR3 DNA sequence: TGTGCCAGCAGCTCTAGACCGGGACAGAATTCACCCCTCCACTTT. This gives the protein CASSSRPGQNSPLHF. Drawing the rest from reference TRBV7-6 and TRBJ1-6, the complete variable domain is GAGVSQSPRYKVTKRGQDVALRCDPISGHVSLYWYRQALGQGPEFLTYFNYEAQQDKSGLPNDRFSAERPEGSISTLTIQRTEQRDSAMYRCASSSRPGQNSPLHFGNGTRLTVT.

This chain uses TRBV4-2 with TRBJ2-7; 9 nucleotides agree with TRBD1. Germline trimming cut 1 base from V and 3 bases from J; bases unmatched to any gene: 7. The CDR3 sequence is 16 residues long. Germline V gives CDR1 LGHNA, CDR2 YNFKEQ. CDR3 loop: CASSQVPGQGSYEQYF. CDR3 sequence (DNA): TGTGCCAGCAGCCAAGTTCCGGGACAGGGAAGCTACGAGCAGTACTTC.

The V and J genes are TRBV5-1 and TRBJ1-6; 7 positions match TRBD1. The CDR3 runs 15 residues. The V gene end was trimmed by 3 bases and the J gene end by 2 bases; junction bases not matched to a gene: 2. The V gene's germline CDR1 is SGHRS and CDR2 YFSETQ. Here the CDR3 reads CASSSGTAYNSPLHF. CDR3 DNA: TGCGCCAGCAGCTCCGGGACAGCCTATAATTCACCCCTCCACTTT.

V usage is TRBV2 and J usage is TRBJ2-5; 7 positions match TRBD2. Trimming at V came to 5 bases and at J to 1 base, leaving 7 bases not matched to a gene. This CDR3 has 15 amino acids. CDR1 is SNHLY, CDR2 FYNNEI, per germline. The CDR3 DNA is TGTGCCAGCAGTAGGTCTAGCGGCCTCCAAGAGACCCAGTACTTC. It yields the protein CASSRSSGLQETQYF. Supplemented by reference TRBV2 and TRBJ2-5, the full variable domain reads EPEVTQTPSHQVTQMGQEVILRCVPISNHLYFYWYRQILGQKVEFLVSFYNNEISEKSEIFDDQFSVERPDGSNFTLKIRSTKLEDSAMYFCASSRSSGLQETQYFGPGTRLLVL.

The chain is built from TRBV14 and TRBJ2-1; TRBD1 is a possible D gene (6 bases). Looked up from germline, CDR1 is SGHDN and CDR2 is FVKESK. Trimming took off 2 bases at V and 8 bases at J, with 19 bases between the two ends. This CDR3 spans 16 amino acids. The CDR3 here is CASSQFLGRGHDEQFF. The CDR3 nucleotides are TGTGCCAGCAGCCAATTTCTTGGCAGGGGTCACGATGAGCAGTTCTTC.

This chain connects TRBV7-6 to TRBJ1-1; TRBD1 agrees at 10 bases. The V and J ends lost 5 bases and 6 bases, in that order; junction bases with no gene match: 6. This CDR3 spans 14 amino acids. Germline assignment: CDR1 SGHVS and CDR2 FNYEAQ. This chain's CDR3 is CASSPRDRGAEAFF. CDR3 bases: TGTGCCAGCAGCCCCAGGGACAGGGGAGCTGAAGCTTTCTTT. Looking up the rest from reference TRBV7-6 and TRBJ1-1 gives the full variable domain: GAGVSQSPRYKVTKRGQDVALRCDPISGHVSLYWYRQALGQGPEFLTYFNYEAQQDKSGLPNDRFSAERPEGSISTLTIQRTEQRDSAMYRCASSPRDRGAEAFFGQGTRLTVV.

This rearrangement joins TRBV6-1 to TRBJ2-7; 8 bases are shared with TRBD1. The V gene's germline CDR1 is MNHNS and CDR2 SASEGT. J was trimmed by 0 bases and V by 2 bases; bases with no gene match: 15. The CDR3 runs to 19 residues. CDR3 DNA sequence: TGTGCCAGCAGTGAACGCGGCAGGGGGCAGGCCCTTAGCTCCTACGAGCAGTACTTC. Encoded protein: CASSERGRGQALSSYEQYF.

The chain carries TRBV2 and TRBJ1-1, with D unclear. V lost 4 bases and J 5 bases, leaving 8 bases between the germline ends. Germline V lookup: CDR1 SNHLY, CDR2 FYNNEI. This CDR3 is built from 12 residues. The CDR3 reads CASSVTGTEAFF. The DNA for the CDR3 is TGTGCCAGCAGTGTAACGGGGACTGAAGCTTTCTTT.

The chain links TRBV27 to TRBJ2-7, with a possible D match to TRBD2 (6 bases). CDR1 is MNHEY, CDR2 SMNVEV, per germline (reference sequence). V shed 3 bases and J shed 4 bases, with 13 bases lying between them. CDR3 length: 14 residues. This chain's CDR3 is CASSFRRERYEQYF. DNA for the CDR3: TGTGCCAGCAGTTTTCGGAGGGAGCGATACGAGCAGTACTTC.

The chain is built from TRBV6-4 and TRBJ2-2; tentative D call: TRBD1 (6 bases). This CDR3 region has 15 residues. Germline V gene data show CDR1 as MRHNA and CDR2 as SNTAGT. V shed 4 bases and J shed 3 bases, with 12 bases lying between them. CDR3 in amino acids: CASSGEQGDTGELFF. The CDR3 DNA reads as TGTGCCAGCAGTGGTGAACAGGGAGACACCGGGGAGCTGTTTTTT.

This clone was picked up one time. The same CDR3 arises from other DNA sequences in this sample as well. J is TRBJ2-7 and V is TRBV18; 7 nucleotides match TRBD1. Germline CDR1 is KGHSH and CDR2 is LQKENI. Losses at the gene ends were 2 bases for V and 0 bases for J; bases not matched to a gene: 1. The CDR3 has 14 residues. This CDR3 reads CASSPGTASYEQYF. The CDR3 nucleotides are TGTGCCAGCTCACCAGGGACAGCCTCCTACGAGCAGTACTTC.

This chain uses TRBV28 with TRBJ2-2, with 8 bases lining up with TRBD2. V trimming: 1 base; J trimming: 5 bases; junction bases outside the gene matches: 6. Per the germline V gene, CDR1 is MDHEN and CDR2 is SYDVKM. The CDR3 runs to 16 residues. The DNA of the CDR3 is TGTGCCAGCAGTTTATCCAGCGGGAGTGCGACCGGGGAGCTGTTTTTT. Translation: CASSLSSGSATGELFF. The complete variable domain, with remaining parts taken from reference TRBV28 and TRBJ2-2, reads DVKVTQSSRYLVKRTGEKVFLECVQDMDHENMFWYRQDPGLGLRLIYFSYDVKMKEKGDIPEGYSVSREKKERFSLILESASTNQTSMYLCASSLSSGSATGELFFGEGSRLTVL.

The chain links TRBV6-5 to TRBJ2-1; tentative D call: TRBD2 (5 bases). Germline CDR1 MNHEY, CDR2 SVGAGI. The V and J ends lost 0 bases and 3 bases respectively, with 9 bases between them. CDR3 length: 15 residues. The CDR3 nucleotides are TGTGCCAGCAGTTACTCGACTACCTACTACAATGAGCAGTTCTTC. Its protein product is CASSYSTTYYNEQFF.